The clone carrying this T cell receptor beta chain has only one observation. Antigen: not known. Sequence at one end of the junction differs from germline and may be a read error. This record belongs to a study of cytomegalovirus exposure and HLA in healthy donors. The length of the CDR3 is 15 residues. Germline V gene data show CDR1 as MNHEY and CDR2 as SVGAGI. PCR used 60 Vbeta primers and 13 Jbeta primers. Only in-frame clones appear in the TCRdb table, and some are missing; sequencing was by immunoSEQ multiplex PCR. Here the sample spans 150,000 to 200,000 clones, approximately 80% being singletons. The study, taken as a whole, reports: In an earlier analysis, about 87% or about 30%: the productive usage of most TCR beta V segments.

The chain is built from TRBV6-5 and TRBJ2-7; 7 bases align to TRBD1. Sample: PBMCs. This clonotype originated in a man younger than 35 in good health and CMV-seronegative. The CDR3 region is CASTSPTGIFPTLCF. In DNA form, the CDR3 reads TGTGCCAGCACCTCTCCGACAGGGATTTTCCCCACCCTGTGCTTC.